This T cell receptor (beta chain) was captured by sequencing in a study of blood T cell repertoires in COVID-19. This CDR3 has 14 residues. From germline, CDR1 is MNHEY and CDR2 SVGEGT. V dropped 2 bases and J dropped 8; count of bases not matched to a gene: 5. Produced via immunoSEQ multiplex PCR; TCRdb's table is partial and in-frame only. The repertoire holds tens of thousands of clones, about 91% seen once, with around 1.9% in the top ten. The genes are TRBV6-2 or TRBV6-3 and TRBJ1-2, with 10 bases lining up with TRBD1. Material for sequencing was peripheral blood. The source is a woman of 80 years or more with active or convalescent COVID-19. CDR3: CASSYPGQGEGYTF. Written as DNA, the CDR3 is TGTGCCAGCAGTTACCCAGGACAGGGGGAAGGCTACACCTTC.